A single sample is the source of the 5 T cell receptor beta chains below, sequenced in a study of blood T cell repertoires in COVID-19. Clones were read by immunoSEQ multiplex PCR, and TCRdb kept only the in-frame ones, dropping some. The sample shows over 250,000 clones, approximately 83% of them seen only once. Sequencing was performed on peripheral blood. The origin of the receptors is a woman between 65 and 79 years old with acute or convalescent COVID-19.

This sequence joins TRBV2 and TRBJ1-3; possibly TRBD1 for D (6 bases). Trimming shortened V by 10 bases and J by 4 bases, and 14 bases separated the two germline ends. The CDR3 spans 13 residues. Germline assignment: CDR1 SNHLY and CDR2 FYNNEI. The DNA of the CDR3 is TGTGCCACCCGACAGGCACAAGGAAACACCATATATTTT. This codes for CATRQAQGNTIYF.

The chain employs TRBV6-1 and TRBJ1-2; 7 bases are a match to TRBD1. CDR3 size: 14 residues. Germline V gene sequence: CDR1 MNHNS, CDR2 SASEGT. V dropped 5 bases and J dropped 5; count of bases not matched to a gene: 8. CDR3 protein: CASSITGQAYGYTF. In nucleotides, the CDR3 is TGTGCCAGCAGTATAACAGGACAGGCTTATGGCTACACCTTC.

In the case of this clone: This specimen includes other DNA sequences encoding the same CDR3. This rearrangement joins TRBV18 to TRBJ1-1, with 11 bases identical to TRBD1. Per germline, CDR1 KGHSH and CDR2 LQKENI. The CDR3 sequence is 13 residues long. Trimming removed 4 bases from V and 8 bases from J; junction bases left unmatched: 3. The CDR3 DNA reads TGTGCCAGCTCACGCGGACAGGGGGCGGAAGCTTTCTTT. The encoded protein is CASSRGQGAEAFF.

The chain couples TRBV10-3 to TRBJ2-1, with 7 bases that match TRBD2. After removal of 6 bases from V and 0 bases from J, the junction contained 2 bases not matched to a gene. CDR1 and CDR2 from the germline V gene are ENHRY and SYGVKD. The CDR3 spans 14 residues. The CDR3 protein is CAIRLADSYNEQFF. The CDR3, as DNA: TGTGCCATCAGGCTAGCGGACTCCTACAATGAGCAGTTCTTC.

This clone was seen only a few times. V gene TRBV7-9 combines with J gene TRBJ2-1; the D gene is possibly TRBD1 (6 bases). This CDR3 comprises 13 residues. Germline V gene data show CDR1 as SEHNR and CDR2 as FQNEAQ (reference sequence). Trimming took off 5 bases at V and 2 bases at J, with 7 bases between the two ends. In nucleotides, the CDR3 is TGTGCCAGCAGCCGGGACACCTACAATGAGCAGTTCTTC. Amino acids: CASSRDTYNEQFF. The full variable domain, with the rest looked up from reference TRBV7-9 and TRBJ2-1, is DTGVSQNPRHKITKRGQNVTFRCDPISEHNRLYWYRQTLGQGPEFLTYFQNEAQLEKSRLLSDRFSAERPKGSFSTLEIQRTEQGDSAMYLCASSRDTYNEQFFGPGTRLTVL.